This entry concerns a single T cell receptor (beta chain). Its antigen is currently unknown. In this cohort's terms, stable hyperthyroidism meant no ophthalmopathy by 18 months of follow-up. Enrolled hyperthyroidism patients had a new diagnosis, a duration under 2 months, and an age of 18 to 65. Other autoimmune diseases, uncontrolled infections, pregnancy or lactation ruled patients out of participation. Amplified TCR beta CDR3 regions were obtained using RNA transcripts as template. An opening RT-PCR round employed HTBI primers and preceded a second-round multiplex PCR. TCRdb itself ran the multiplex PCR reads through MiXCR, one entry per CDR3 protein. This table has 400,000 to 450,000 distinct CDR3 sequences, around 20% appearing once. The sample belongs to a study of Graves' ophthalmopathy and Graves' hyperthyroidism. The CDR3 has 17 amino acids. With 6 bases removed from V and 2 bases from J, the gap between germline ends came to 22 bases. Germline lookup yields CDR1 MNHNS and CDR2 SASEGT.

Study results and caveats: Thyroid clonotypes that were expanded above 0.001 frequency mostly also appeared in blood.

The chain recombines TRBV6-1 with TRBJ1-2; D uncertain. The sample comprised peripheral blood. The sequence came from a woman younger than 35 with stable Graves' hyperthyroidism. CDR3 in amino acids: CASRPRNGGSLNYGYTF. In DNA, the CDR3 is TGTGCCAGCAGACCAAGGAATGGAGGCTCCTTGAACTATGGCTACACCTTC.